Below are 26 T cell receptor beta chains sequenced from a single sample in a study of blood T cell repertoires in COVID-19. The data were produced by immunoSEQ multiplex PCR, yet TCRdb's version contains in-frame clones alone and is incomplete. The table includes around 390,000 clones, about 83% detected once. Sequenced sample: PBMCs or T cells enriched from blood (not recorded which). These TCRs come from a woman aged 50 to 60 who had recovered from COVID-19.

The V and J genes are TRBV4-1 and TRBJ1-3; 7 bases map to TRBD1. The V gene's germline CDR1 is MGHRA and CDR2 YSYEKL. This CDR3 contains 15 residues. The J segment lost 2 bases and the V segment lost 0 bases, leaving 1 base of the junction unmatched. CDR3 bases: TGCGCCAGCAGCCAAGAACAGGGGACTGGAAACACCATATATTTT. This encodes CASSQEQGTGNTIYF.

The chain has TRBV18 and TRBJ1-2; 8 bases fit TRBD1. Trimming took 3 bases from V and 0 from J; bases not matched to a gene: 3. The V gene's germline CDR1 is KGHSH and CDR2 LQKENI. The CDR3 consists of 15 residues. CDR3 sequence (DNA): TGTGCCAGCTCACCTGCACAGGGGGCTAACTATGGCTACACCTTC. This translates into CASSPAQGANYGYTF.

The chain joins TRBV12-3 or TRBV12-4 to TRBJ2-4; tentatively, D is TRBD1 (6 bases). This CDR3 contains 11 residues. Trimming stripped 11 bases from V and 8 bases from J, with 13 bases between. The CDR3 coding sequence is TGTGCCGCTCCAGGGGAACACATTCAGTACTTC. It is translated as CAAPGEHIQYF.

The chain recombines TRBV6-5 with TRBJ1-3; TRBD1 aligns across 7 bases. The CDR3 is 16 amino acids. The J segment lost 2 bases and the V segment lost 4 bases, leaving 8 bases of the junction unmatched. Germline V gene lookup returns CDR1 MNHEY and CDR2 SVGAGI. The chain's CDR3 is CASSSPTGIPGNTIYF. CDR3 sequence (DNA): TGTGCCAGCAGTTCCCCGACAGGGATCCCTGGAAACACCATATATTTT.

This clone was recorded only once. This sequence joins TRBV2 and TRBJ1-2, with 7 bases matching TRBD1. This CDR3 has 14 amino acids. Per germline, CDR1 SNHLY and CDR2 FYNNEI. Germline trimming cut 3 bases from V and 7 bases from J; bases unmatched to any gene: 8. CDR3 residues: CASSELQGFGGYTF. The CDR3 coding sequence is TGTGCCAGCAGTGAGTTACAGGGGTTTGGTGGCTACACCTTC.

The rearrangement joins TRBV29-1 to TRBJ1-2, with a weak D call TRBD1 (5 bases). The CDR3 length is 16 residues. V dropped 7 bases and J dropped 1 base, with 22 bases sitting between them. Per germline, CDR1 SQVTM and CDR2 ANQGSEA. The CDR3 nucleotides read TGCAGCGCGCTGGGGGGGTATGAGGTTCTTAACTATGGCTACACCTTC. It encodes CSALGGYEVLNYGYTF.

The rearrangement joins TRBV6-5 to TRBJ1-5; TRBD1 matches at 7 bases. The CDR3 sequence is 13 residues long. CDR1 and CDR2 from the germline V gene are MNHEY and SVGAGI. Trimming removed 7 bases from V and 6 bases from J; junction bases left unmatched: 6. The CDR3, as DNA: TGTGCCAGCACGGGGCAGGGGGGTCAGCCCCAGCATTTT. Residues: CASTGQGGQPQHF.

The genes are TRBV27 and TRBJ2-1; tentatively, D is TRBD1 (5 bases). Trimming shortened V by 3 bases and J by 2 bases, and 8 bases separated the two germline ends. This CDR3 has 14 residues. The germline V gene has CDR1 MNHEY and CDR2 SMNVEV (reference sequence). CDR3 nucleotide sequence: TGTGCCAGCAGTTTGACAGTTACCTACAATGAGCAGTTCTTC. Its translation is CASSLTVTYNEQFF.

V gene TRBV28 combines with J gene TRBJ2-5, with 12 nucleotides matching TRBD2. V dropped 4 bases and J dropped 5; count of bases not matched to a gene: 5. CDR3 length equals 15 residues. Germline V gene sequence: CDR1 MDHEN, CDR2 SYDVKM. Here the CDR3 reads CASSSASGGVETQYF. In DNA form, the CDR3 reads TGTGCCAGCAGTTCAGCTAGCGGGGGGGTGGAGACCCAGTACTTC.

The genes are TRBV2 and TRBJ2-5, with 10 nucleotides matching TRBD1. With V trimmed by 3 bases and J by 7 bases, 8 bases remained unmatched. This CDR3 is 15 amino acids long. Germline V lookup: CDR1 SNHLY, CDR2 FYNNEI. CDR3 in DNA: TGTGCCAGCAGTGATTCAGGGACAGGGGTTTTGACCCAGTACTTC. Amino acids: CASSDSGTGVLTQYF.

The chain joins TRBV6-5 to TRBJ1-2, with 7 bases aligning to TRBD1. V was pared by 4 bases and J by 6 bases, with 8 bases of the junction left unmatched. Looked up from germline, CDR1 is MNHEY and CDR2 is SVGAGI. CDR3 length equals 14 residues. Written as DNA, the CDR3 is TGTGCCAGCAGTTCACCTCGGGACAGCGATGGCTACACCTTC. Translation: CASSSPRDSDGYTF.

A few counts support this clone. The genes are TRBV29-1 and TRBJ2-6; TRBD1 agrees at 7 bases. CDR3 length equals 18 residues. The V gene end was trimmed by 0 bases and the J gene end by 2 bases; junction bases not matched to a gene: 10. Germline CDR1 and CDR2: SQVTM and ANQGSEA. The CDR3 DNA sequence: TGCAGCGTTGAAGAAGGGGGCGCTTTTCTGGCTGGGGCCAACGTCCTGACTTTC. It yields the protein CSVEEGGAFLAGANVLTF.

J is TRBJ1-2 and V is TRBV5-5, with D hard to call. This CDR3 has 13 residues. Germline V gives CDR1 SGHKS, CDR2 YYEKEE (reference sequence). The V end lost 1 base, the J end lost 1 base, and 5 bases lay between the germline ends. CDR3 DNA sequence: TGTGCCAGCAGCTTGAGAGATAACTATGGCTACACCTTC. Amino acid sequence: CASSLRDNYGYTF.

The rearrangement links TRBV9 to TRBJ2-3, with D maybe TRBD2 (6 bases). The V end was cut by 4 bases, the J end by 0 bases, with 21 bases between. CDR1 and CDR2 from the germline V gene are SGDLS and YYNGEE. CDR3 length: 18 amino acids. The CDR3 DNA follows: TGTGCCAGCAGCCGGGGGTCGGGACCCCCGATTAGCACAGATACGCAGTATTTT. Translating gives CASSRGSGPPISTDTQYF.

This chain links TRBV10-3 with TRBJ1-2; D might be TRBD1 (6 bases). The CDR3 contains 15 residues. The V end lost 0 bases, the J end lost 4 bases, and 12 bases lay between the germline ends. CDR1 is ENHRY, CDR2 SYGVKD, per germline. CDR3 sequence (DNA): TGTGCCATCAGTGAGTCCGAGGGGGGGGTCTATGGCTACACCTTC. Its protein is CAISESEGGVYGYTF.

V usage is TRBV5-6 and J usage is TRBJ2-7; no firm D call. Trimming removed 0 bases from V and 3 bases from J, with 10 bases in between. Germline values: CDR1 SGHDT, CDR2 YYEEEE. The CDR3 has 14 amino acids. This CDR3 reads CASSLALGGYEQYF. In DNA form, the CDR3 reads TGTGCCAGCAGCTTGGCGCTAGGCGGCTACGAGCAGTACTTC.

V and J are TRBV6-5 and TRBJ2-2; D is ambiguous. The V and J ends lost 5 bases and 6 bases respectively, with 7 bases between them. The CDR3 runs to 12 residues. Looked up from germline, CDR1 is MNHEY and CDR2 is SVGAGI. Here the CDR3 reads CASSLFPGELFF. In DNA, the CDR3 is TGTGCCAGCAGTCTATTTCCCGGGGAGCTGTTTTTT.

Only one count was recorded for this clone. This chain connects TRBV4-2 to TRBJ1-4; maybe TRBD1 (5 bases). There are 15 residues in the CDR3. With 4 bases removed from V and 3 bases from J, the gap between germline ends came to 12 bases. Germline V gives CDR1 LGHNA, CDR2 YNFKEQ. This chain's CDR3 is CASSLGPGPNEKLFF. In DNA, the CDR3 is TGTGCCAGCAGCCTAGGCCCAGGGCCTAATGAAAAACTGTTTTTT.

The CDR3: CASTPFIGTEAFF. CDR3 in DNA: TGTGCCAGCACCCCATTTATCGGCACTGAAGCTTTCTTT. The rearrangement links TRBV14 to TRBJ1-1; D not resolved. CDR1 and CDR2 from the germline V gene are SGHDN and FVKESK. V was shortened by 7 bases and J by 4 bases, with 13 bases between the two germline ends. There are 13 residues in the CDR3.

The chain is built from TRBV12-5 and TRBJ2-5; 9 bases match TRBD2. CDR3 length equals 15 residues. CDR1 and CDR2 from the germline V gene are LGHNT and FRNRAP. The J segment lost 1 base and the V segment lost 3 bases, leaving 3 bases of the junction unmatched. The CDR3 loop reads CASGFSAGGQETQYF. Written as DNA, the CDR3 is TGTGCTAGTGGTTTTTCAGCGGGGGGCCAAGAGACCCAGTACTTC.

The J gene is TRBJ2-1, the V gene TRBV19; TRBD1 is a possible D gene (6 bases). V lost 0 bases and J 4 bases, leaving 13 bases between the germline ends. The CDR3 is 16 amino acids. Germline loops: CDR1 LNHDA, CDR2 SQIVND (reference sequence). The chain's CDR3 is CASSIDPGRGYNEQFF. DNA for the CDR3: TGTGCCAGTAGTATAGATCCAGGTAGGGGGTACAATGAGCAGTTCTTC.

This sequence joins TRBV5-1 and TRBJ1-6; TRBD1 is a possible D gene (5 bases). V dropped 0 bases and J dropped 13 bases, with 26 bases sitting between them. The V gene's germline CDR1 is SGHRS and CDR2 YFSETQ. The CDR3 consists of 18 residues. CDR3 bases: TGCGCCAGCAGCTTGGCACAGGCTCCCGACCGGGTCGCCTCGCCCCTCCACTTT. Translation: CASSLAQAPDRVASPLHF.

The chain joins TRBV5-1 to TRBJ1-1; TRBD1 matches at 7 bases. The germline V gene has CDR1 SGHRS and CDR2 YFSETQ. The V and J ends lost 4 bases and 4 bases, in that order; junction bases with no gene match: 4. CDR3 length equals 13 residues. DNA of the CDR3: TGCGCCAGCAGCCCGGGACAGTTCACTGAAGCTTTCTTT. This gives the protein CASSPGQFTEAFF.

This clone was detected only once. The CDR3 sequence is CASSEYRGLDSPLHF. The CDR3 region has the DNA TGTGCCAGCAGTGAATATAGGGGGCTGGATTCACCCCTCCACTTT. The chain recombines TRBV25-1 with TRBJ1-6; TRBD1 agrees at 7 bases. CDR1 MGHDK and CDR2 SYGVNS come from the germline V gene. This CDR3 comprises 15 residues. Germline trimming cut 0 bases from V and 8 bases from J; bases unmatched to any gene: 4.

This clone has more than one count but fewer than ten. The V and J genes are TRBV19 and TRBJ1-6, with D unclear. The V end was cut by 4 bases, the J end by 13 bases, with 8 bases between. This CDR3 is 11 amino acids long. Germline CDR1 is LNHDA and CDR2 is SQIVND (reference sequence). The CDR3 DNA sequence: TGTGCCAGTAGTAGAGGAGGCCCCCTCCACTTT. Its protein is CASSRGGPLHF.

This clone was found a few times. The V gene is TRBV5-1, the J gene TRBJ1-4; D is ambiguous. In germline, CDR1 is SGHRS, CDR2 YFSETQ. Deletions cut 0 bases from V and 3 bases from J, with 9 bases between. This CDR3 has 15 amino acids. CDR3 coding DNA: TGCGCCAGCAGCTTGGGCACAACCGCTAATGAAAAACTGTTTTTT. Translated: CASSLGTTANEKLFF.